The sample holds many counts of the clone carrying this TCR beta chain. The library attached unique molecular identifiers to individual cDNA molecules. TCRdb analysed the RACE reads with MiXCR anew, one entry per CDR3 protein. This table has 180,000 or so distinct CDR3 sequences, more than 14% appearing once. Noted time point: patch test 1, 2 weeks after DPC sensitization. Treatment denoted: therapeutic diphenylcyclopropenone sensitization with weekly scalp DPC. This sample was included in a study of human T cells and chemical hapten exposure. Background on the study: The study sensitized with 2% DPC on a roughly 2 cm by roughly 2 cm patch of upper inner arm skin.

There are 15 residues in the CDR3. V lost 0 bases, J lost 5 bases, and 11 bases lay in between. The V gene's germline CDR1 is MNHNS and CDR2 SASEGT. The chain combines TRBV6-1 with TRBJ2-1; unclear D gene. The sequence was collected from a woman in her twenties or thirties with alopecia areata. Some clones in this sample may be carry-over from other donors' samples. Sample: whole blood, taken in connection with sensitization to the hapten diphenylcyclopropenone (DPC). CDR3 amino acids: CASSEALRGDNEQFF. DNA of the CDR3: TGTGCCAGCAGTGAAGCGCTCCGCGGAGACAATGAGCAGTTCTTC.